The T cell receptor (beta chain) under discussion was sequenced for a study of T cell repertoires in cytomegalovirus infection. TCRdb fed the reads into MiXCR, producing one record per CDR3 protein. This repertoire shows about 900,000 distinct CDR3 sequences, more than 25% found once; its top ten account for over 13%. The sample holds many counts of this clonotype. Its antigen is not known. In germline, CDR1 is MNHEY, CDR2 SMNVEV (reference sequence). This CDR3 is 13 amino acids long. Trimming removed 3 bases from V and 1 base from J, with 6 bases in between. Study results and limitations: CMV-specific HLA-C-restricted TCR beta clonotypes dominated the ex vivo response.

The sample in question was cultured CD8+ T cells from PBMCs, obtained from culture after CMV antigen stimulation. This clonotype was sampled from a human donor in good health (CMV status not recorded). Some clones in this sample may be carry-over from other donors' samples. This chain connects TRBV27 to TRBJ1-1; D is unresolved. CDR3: CASSFIGNTEAFF. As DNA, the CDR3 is TGTGCCAGCAGTTTTATTGGGAACACTGAAGCTTTCTTT.